A single sample gave rise to the 2 T cell receptor beta chains below, sequenced in a study of blood T cells in healthy people across ages. Primed by a sample-barcoded 5' primer and a J-beta primer mix, a second PCR proceeded for 7 to 11 cycles. Via MiXCR, TCRdb re-called the 5' RACE reads, giving one row per CDR3 protein. The table has about 2 million distinct CDR3 sequences, 49% seen once. The sequenced sample was blood. All receptors come from a woman aged 40-49 years in good health.

The chain uses TRBV5-1 and TRBJ1-6, with D tentatively TRBD1 (5 bases). Germline V gene sequence: CDR1 SGHRS, CDR2 YFSETQ. V lost 1 base and J lost 5, with 13 bases in between. This CDR3 is built from 16 residues. The CDR3 bases are TGCGCCAGCAGCTTGCATGGGGCCGGCAATAATTCACCCCTCCACTTT. This sequence encodes CASSLHGAGNNSPLHF. The full variable domain, rest sourced from reference TRBV5-1 and TRBJ1-6, is KAGVTQTPRYLIKTRGQQVTLSCSPISGHRSVSWYQQTPGQGLQFLFEYFSETQRNKGNFPGRFSGRQFSNSRSEMNVSTLELGDSALYLCASSLHGAGNNSPLHFGNGTRLTVT.

This clonotype was seen a single time. The V call is TRBV24-1, the J call TRBJ1-1; 7 bases line up with TRBD1. The V and J ends lost 8 bases and 6 bases, in that order; junction bases with no gene match: 11. This CDR3 is 14 amino acids long. Germline CDR1 KGHDR, CDR2 SFDVKD. The CDR3 region is CATKAGGYLSEAFF. The CDR3 DNA is TGTGCCACCAAAGCAGGGGGTTATCTTTCTGAAGCTTTCTTT.